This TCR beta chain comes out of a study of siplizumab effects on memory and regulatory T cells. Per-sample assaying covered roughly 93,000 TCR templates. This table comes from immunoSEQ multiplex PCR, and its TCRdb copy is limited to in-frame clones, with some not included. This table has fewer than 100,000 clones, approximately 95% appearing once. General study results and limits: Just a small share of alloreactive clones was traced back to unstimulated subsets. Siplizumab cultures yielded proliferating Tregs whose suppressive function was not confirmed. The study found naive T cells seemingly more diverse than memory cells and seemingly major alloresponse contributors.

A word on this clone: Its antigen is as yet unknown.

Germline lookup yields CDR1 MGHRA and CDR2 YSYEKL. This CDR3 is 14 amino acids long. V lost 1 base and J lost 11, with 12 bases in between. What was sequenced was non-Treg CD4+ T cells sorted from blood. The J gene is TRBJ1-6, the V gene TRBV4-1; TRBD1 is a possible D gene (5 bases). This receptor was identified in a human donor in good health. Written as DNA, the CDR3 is TGCGCCAGCAGCCAAGTACAGGTTGAGCCACCCCTCCACTTT. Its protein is CASSQVQVEPPLHF.